This T cell receptor (beta chain) was obtained from a study of beta chain features in type 1 diabetes. Turning to this clone: Its antigen is unknown.

The CDR3 extends over 13 amino acids. Germline trimming cut 8 bases from V and 6 bases from J; bases unmatched to any gene: 7. Germline loops: CDR1 GTSNPN, CDR2 SVGIG (reference sequence). As every portion of the isolated RNA was reverse transcribed, the sequencing read expressed TCRB transcripts. The repertoire was sequenced with immunoSEQ multiplex PCR; TCRdb's copy has only in-frame clones and lacks some. The sample records 400,000 or so clones, about 12% being singletons. Study-level points and caveats: Type 1 diabetes patients had TCRB CDR3s that were shorter (moderately but significantly so) in all four CD4+ subsets. PCR could preferentially amplify shorter templates, alike in patients and controls.

The sequence was obtained from a woman aged 18-29 years with type 1 diabetes. The chain is built from TRBV30 and TRBJ2-1; 10 bases are shared with TRBD1. The sample consisted of naive CD4+ T cells from blood. Here the CDR3 DNA reads TGTGCCCGACAGGGGGCCTCTGGCAATGAGCAGTTCTTC. Protein: CARQGASGNEQFF.